The T cell receptor (beta chain) described here comes from a study of CD8+ T cells in alopecia areata. Study-wide context: Tofacitinib lasted 6 to 18 months, then 6 months off drug. Findings of the study overall: Researchers report lesional scalp, most notably alopecia totalis/universalis, outstripped normal scalp in clonality. In patients, TCRs were shared less clearly than in mice, and HLA may possibly be involved.

The CDR3 is made up of 14 amino acids. The germline V gene has CDR1 MNHEY and CDR2 SMNVEV (reference sequence). Trimming removed 4 bases from V and 5 bases from J, with 15 bases in between. RNA extraction was followed by reverse transcription into cDNA, which acted as the sequencing template. Profiled with immunoSEQ multiplex PCR; TCRdb holds only in-frame clones, not every one. This sample has some 170,000 clones, with less than 75% found just once. Regarding treatment: oral pan-JAK inhibitor, 5-10 mg twice daily. Sampling of alopecia areata patients yielded lesional scalp punch biopsies as well as peripheral blood. To note about this clone: Its antigen is as yet unknown.

This TCR was recovered from a human donor with alopecia areata. This sample comprised CD4+ T cells sorted from blood, obtained at approximately week 60, from a patient treated with tofacitinib. The rearrangement uses TRBV27 and TRBJ2-7; possible D gene TRBD1, 5 bases. The CDR3 loop reads CASSSPGLGHEQYF. The CDR3 DNA is TGTGCCAGCAGTTCTCCAGGGCTCGGTCACGAGCAGTACTTC.